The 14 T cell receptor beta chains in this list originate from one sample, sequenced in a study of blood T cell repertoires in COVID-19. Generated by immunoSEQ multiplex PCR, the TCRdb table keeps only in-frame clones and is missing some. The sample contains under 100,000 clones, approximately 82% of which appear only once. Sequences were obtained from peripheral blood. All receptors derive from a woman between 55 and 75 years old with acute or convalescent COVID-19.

This CDR3 is CASSQDRARDQPQHF. As DNA, the CDR3 is TGCGCCAGCAGCCAAGACCGGGCGAGGGATCAGCCCCAGCATTTT. The genes are TRBV4-3 and TRBJ1-5; D is ambiguous. Germline V gene data show CDR1 as LGHNA and CDR2 as YSLEER. Trimming removed 0 bases from V and 5 bases from J, with 11 bases in between. This CDR3 has 15 residues.

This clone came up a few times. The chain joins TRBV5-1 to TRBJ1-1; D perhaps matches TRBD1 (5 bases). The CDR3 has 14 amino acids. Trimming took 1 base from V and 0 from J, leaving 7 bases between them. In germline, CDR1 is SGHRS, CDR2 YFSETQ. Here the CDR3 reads CASSLTGLNTEAFF. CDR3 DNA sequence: TGCGCCAGCAGCTTGACAGGTTTGAACACTGAAGCTTTCTTT.

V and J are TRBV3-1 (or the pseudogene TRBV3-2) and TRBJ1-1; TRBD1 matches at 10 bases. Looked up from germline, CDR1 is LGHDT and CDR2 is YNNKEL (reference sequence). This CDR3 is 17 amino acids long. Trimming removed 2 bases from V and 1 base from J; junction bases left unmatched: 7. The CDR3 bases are TGTGCCAGCAGCCAATCCGACAGGGGGCATTCGAACACTGAAGCTTTCTTT. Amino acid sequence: CASSQSDRGHSNTEAFF.

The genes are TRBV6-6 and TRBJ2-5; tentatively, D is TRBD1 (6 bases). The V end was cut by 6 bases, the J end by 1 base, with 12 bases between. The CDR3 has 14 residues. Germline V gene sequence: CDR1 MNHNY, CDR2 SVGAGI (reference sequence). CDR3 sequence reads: CASRADSLQETQYF. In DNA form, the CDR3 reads TGTGCCAGCAGGGCGGACAGCCTCCAAGAGACCCAGTACTTC.

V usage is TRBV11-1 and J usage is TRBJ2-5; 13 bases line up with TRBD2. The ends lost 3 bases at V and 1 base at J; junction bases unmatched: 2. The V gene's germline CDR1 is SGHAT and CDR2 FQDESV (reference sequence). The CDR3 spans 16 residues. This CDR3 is CASSFGTSGTQETQYF. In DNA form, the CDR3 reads TGTGCCAGCAGCTTTGGGACTAGCGGGACCCAAGAGACCCAGTACTTC.

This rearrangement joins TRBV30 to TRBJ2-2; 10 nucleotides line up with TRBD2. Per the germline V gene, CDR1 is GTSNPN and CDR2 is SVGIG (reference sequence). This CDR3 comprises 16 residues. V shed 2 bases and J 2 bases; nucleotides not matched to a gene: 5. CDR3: CAWSRLAGVNTGELFF. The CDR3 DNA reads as TGTGCCTGGAGTCGTCTAGCGGGAGTTAACACCGGGGAGCTGTTTTTT.

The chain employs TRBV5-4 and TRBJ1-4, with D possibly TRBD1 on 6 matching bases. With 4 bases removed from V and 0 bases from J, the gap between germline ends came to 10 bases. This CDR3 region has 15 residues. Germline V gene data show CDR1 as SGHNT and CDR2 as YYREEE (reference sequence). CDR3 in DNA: TGTGCCAGCAGCCCAGGGACAACAACTAATGAAAAACTGTTTTTT. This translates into CASSPGTTTNEKLFF.

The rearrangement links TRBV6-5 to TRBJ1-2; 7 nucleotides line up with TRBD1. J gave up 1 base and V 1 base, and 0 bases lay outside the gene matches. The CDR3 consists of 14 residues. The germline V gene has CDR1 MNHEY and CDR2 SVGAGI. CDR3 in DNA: TGTGCCAGCAGTTACTGGACAGGTAACTATGGCTACACCTTC. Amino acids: CASSYWTGNYGYTF.

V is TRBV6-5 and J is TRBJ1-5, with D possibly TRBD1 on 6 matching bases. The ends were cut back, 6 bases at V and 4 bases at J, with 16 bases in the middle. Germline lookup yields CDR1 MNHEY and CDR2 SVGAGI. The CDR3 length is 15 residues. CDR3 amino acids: CASRPATGSNQPQHF. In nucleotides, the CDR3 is TGTGCCAGCAGGCCCGCTACAGGGTCAAATCAGCCCCAGCATTTT.

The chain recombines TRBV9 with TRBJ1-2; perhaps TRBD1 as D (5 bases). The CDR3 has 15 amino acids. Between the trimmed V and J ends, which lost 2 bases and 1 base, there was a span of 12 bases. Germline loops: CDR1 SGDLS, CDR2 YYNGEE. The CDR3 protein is CASSVTESNNYGYTF. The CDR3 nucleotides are TGTGCCAGCAGCGTGACAGAGAGTAATAACTATGGCTACACCTTC.

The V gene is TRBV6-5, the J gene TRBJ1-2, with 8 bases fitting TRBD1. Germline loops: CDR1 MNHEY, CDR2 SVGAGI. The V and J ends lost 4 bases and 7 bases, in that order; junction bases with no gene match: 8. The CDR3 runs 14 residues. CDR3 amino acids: CASSSSDRGGGYTF. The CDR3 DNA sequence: TGTGCCAGCAGTTCCTCAGACAGGGGCGGTGGCTACACCTTC.

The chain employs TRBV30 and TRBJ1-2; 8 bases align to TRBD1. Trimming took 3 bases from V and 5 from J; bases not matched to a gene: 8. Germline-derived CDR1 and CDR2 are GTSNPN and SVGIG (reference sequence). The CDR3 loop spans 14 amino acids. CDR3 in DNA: TGTGCCTGGAGGCAGGGGGCTCCTTCTTATGGCTACACCTTC. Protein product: CAWRQGAPSYGYTF.

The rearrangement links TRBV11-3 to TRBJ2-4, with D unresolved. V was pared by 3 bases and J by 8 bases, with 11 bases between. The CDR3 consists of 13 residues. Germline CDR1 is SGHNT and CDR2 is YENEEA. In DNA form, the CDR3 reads TGTGCCAGCAGCTTCTCTAGTAACGACATTCAGTACTTC. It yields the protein CASSFSSNDIQYF. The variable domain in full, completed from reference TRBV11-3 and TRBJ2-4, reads EAGVVQSPRYKIIEKKQPVAFWCNPISGHNTLYWYLQNLGQGPELLIRYENEEAVDDSQLPKDRFSAERLKGVDSTLKIQPAELGDSAVYLCASSFSSNDIQYFGAGTRLSVL.

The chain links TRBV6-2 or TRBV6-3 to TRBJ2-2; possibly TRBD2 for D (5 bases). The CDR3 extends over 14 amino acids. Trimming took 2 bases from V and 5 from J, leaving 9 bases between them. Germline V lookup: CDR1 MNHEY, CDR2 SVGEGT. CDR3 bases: TGTGCCAGCAGTTACCACGGGGTGACCGGGGAGCTGTTTTTT. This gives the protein CASSYHGVTGELFF.